Below, 12 T cell receptor beta chains from the same sample are listed, as sequenced in a study of blood T cell repertoires in COVID-19. This table comes from immunoSEQ multiplex PCR, and its TCRdb copy is limited to in-frame clones, with some not included. Of about 380,000 clones detected, around 87% appear once; the ten largest clones hold 1% to 1.5%. Material: PBMCs or T cells enriched from blood (not recorded which). The receptors were gathered from a man aged 30-40 years who had recovered from COVID-19.

This sequence joins TRBV4-1 and TRBJ2-5, with D hard to call. CDR1 MGHRA and CDR2 YSYEKL come from the germline V gene. The CDR3 totals 15 residues. The ends were cut back, 1 base at V and 4 bases at J, with 13 bases in the middle. CDR3 region: CASSQGPPVTETQYF. The CDR3 DNA follows: TGCGCCAGCAGCCAAGGGCCTCCAGTCACAGAGACCCAGTACTTC.

The chain recombines TRBV10-1 with TRBJ2-7; tentative D call: TRBD2 (7 bases). The germline V and J ends were trimmed by 5 bases and 0 bases, with 11 bases remaining between them. Germline V gene data show CDR1 as WNHNN and CDR2 as SYGVQD (reference sequence). The CDR3 consists of 14 residues. The CDR3 region has the DNA TGCGCCAGCAGTTCGGGGGGCCGCTCCTACGAGCAGTACTTC. It codes for CASSSGGRSYEQYF.

The gene calls are TRBV30 and TRBJ2-7, with D possibly being TRBD1 (6 bases). The CDR3 runs to 13 residues. CDR1 and CDR2 from the germline V gene are GTSNPN and SVGIG (reference sequence). The V end lost 3 bases, the J end lost 2 bases, and 11 bases lay between the germline ends. The DNA for the CDR3 is TGTGCCTGGAGCCCAGGGGCGGCCTACGAGCAGTACTTC. The encoded protein is CAWSPGAAYEQYF.

This chain uses TRBV6-5 with TRBJ2-2, with D maybe TRBD1 (6 bases). This CDR3 has 14 amino acids. Germline assignment: CDR1 MNHEY and CDR2 SVGAGI. Between the trimmed V and J ends, which lost 1 base and 6 bases, there was a span of 9 bases. The CDR3 here is CASSYYRDAGELFF. DNA of the CDR3: TGTGCCAGCAGTTACTACAGGGACGCCGGGGAGCTGTTTTTT.

The V and J genes are TRBV19 and TRBJ1-1; no reliable D call. The CDR3 runs 11 residues. V lost 6 bases, J lost 2 bases, and 4 bases lay in between. In germline, CDR1 is LNHDA, CDR2 SQIVND (reference sequence). CDR3 sequence: CASRTNTEAFF. Written as DNA, the CDR3 is TGTGCCAGTAGAACTAACACTGAAGCTTTCTTT.

The chain carries TRBV27 and TRBJ1-5; 9 bases line up with TRBD1. V lost 8 bases and J lost 4; bases outside the gene matches: 6. The V gene's germline CDR1 is MNHEY and CDR2 SMNVEV (reference sequence). The CDR3 is made up of 14 amino acids. CDR3 nucleotides: TGTGCCAGCCAGGGACAGGGCATGAATCAGCCCCAGCATTTT. It codes for CASQGQGMNQPQHF.

The gene calls are TRBV18 and TRBJ2-5, with D unclear. The germline V and J ends were trimmed by 2 bases and 6 bases, with 7 bases remaining between them. The CDR3 contains 12 residues. Germline CDR1 KGHSH, CDR2 LQKENI. The CDR3 DNA is TGTGCCAGCTCACCATCAACACAGACCCAGTACTTC. It yields the protein CASSPSTQTQYF.

The chain couples TRBV12-3 or TRBV12-4 to TRBJ1-2; maybe TRBD1 (5 bases). Trimming took 3 bases from V and 6 from J, leaving 8 bases between them. The CDR3 contains 12 residues. Here the CDR3 DNA reads TGTGCCAGCAGTTTGGCCAGGGATGGCTACACCTTC. Translated, it gives CASSLARDGYTF.

The chain carries TRBV7-2 and TRBJ2-7; 7 positions match TRBD2. V trimming: 5 bases; J trimming: 2 bases; junction bases outside the gene matches: 18. Germline-derived CDR1 and CDR2 are SGHTA and FQGNSA. This CDR3 contains 18 residues. CDR3 nucleotide sequence: TGTGCCAGCAGCACACGTAAGGGTGGCCGGGGGGATACCTACGAGCAGTACTTC. This gives the protein CASSTRKGGRGDTYEQYF.

The chain joins TRBV7-2 to TRBJ1-3; possibly TRBD1 for D (6 bases). Germline CDR1 is SGHTA and CDR2 is FQGNSA. This CDR3 has 15 residues. Trimming removed 3 bases at V and 4 bases at J, with 13 bases between. CDR3 amino acids: CASSLTQGVGNTIYF. The CDR3 coding sequence is TGTGCCAGCAGCTTGACACAGGGCGTAGGAAACACCATATATTTT.

This clone has only one observation. This sequence joins TRBV10-2 and TRBJ1-4; 9 positions agree with TRBD1. This CDR3 has 15 amino acids. Trimming cost V 6 bases and J 8 bases; bases outside gene matches: 10. Germline V gene data show CDR1 as WSHSY and CDR2 as SAAADI. This CDR3 reads CASSPTGGAQEKLFF. CDR3 coding DNA: TGCGCCAGCAGCCCAACAGGGGGCGCCCAGGAAAAACTGTTTTTT.

This chain uses TRBV27 with TRBJ2-3; TRBD2 matches at 8 bases. The CDR3 totals 14 residues. V lost 3 bases, J lost 5 bases, and 4 bases stayed unmatched. Germline loops: CDR1 MNHEY, CDR2 SMNVEV (reference sequence). CDR3 region: CASSFGTRGDTQYF. The DNA for the CDR3 is TGTGCCAGCAGTTTCGGGACTAGAGGAGATACGCAGTATTTT.